This TCR beta chain originates from a study of identical twins. V was trimmed by 2 bases and J by 1 base, leaving 6 bases between them. CDR3 size: 14 residues. Per the germline V gene, CDR1 is SGDLS and CDR2 is YYNGEE. Template switching (which added a universal primer site) was used, and cDNA carried unique molecular identifiers. TCRdb fed the 5' RACE reads into MiXCR, producing one record per CDR3 protein. The table includes around 570,000 distinct CDR3 sequences, approximately 9.6% detected once. Only a few counts were recorded for this clonotype. These records were also assigned to another study, of yellow fever vaccine responses in identical twins.

The sequence was obtained from a woman aged 18-35 years in good health. The chain links TRBV9 to TRBJ2-2; D remains unclear. The sequencing input was PBMCs. CDR3 DNA sequence: TGTGCCAGCAGCGTGTGGGGGAACACCGGGGAGCTGTTTTTT. Translation: CASSVWGNTGELFF. The full variable domain, rest sourced from reference TRBV9 and TRBJ2-2, is DSGVTQTPKHLITATGQRVTLRCSPRSGDLSVYWYQQSLDQGLQFLIQYYNGEERAKGNILERFSAQQFPDLHSELNLSSLELGDSALYFCASSVWGNTGELFFGEGSRLTVL.